A selection of T cell receptor beta chains follows, all from one sample in a study of blood T cells in healthy people across ages. TCRdb processed the 5' RACE reads anew with MiXCR; each CDR3 protein has one entry. The sample has roughly 2 million distinct CDR3 sequences; about 50% are singletons. The sequenced material came from blood. The receptors come from a woman in her forties in good health. Each CDR3 is given with its conserved first and last residue. A D gene is named only where the DNA matches it firmly. The listing skips clone size in some rows; elsewhere it reads once, few, many or a size class.

v_gene	j_gene	d_gene	abundance	CDR3aa	CDR3nt
TRBV6-5	TRBJ2-7	-	-	CASRRGGSVYEQYF	TGTGCCAGCCGCCGAGGGGGTTCCGTGTACGAGCAGTACTTC
TRBV7-2	TRBJ1-4	TRBD1	-	CASSLTGALLEKLFF	TGTGCCAGCAGCTTGACAGGGGCATTATTGGAAAAACTGTTTTTT
TRBV6-5	TRBJ1-6	-	once	CASSYDRTNSPLHF	TGTGCCAGCAGTTATGACAGAACTAATTCACCCCTCCACTTT
TRBV24-1	TRBJ2-5	TRBD2	-	CATSDLGTSGQFQETQYF	TGTGCCACCAGTGATTTAGGGACTAGCGGGCAATTCCAAGAGACCCAGTACTTC
TRBV25-1	TRBJ2-1	TRBD2	-	CASSEWRETANYNEQFF	TGTGCCAGCAGTGAATGGCGGGAGACAGCGAACTACAATGAGCAGTTCTTC
TRBV7-2	TRBJ1-6	-	few	CASSSQAGDPPLHF	TGTGCCAGCAGCAGCCAAGCAGGGGATCCACCCCTCCACTTT
TRBV5-8	TRBJ1-2	-	-	CASGTGTTNYGYTF	TGTGCCAGCGGGACCGGGACAACGAACTATGGCTACACCTTC
TRBV15	TRBJ2-5	-	-	CATSSTRGVQETQYF	TGTGCCACCAGCAGCACCCGCGGGGTCCAAGAGACCCAGTACTTC
TRBV9	TRBJ2-5	TRBD1	few	CASSVGTGGPETQYF	TGTGCCAGCAGCGTCGGGACAGGGGGCCCAGAGACCCAGTACTTC
TRBV18	TRBJ2-5	TRBD1	-	CASSPQGTGALETQYF	TGTGCCAGCTCACCACAAGGGACAGGGGCTTTAGAGACCCAGTACTTC
TRBV28	TRBJ2-5	TRBD2	-	CASSWSSGGAPLSQETQYF	TGTGCCAGCAGTTGGAGTAGCGGGGGGGCCCCACTATCTCAAGAGACCCAGTACTTC
TRBV20-1	TRBJ2-5	TRBD2	-	CSARALTSGGQETQYF	TGCAGTGCTAGGGCCCTGACTAGCGGGGGGCAAGAGACCCAGTACTTC
TRBV6-6	TRBJ1-4	-	-	CASSSHRVSNEKLFF	TGTGCCAGCAGTTCCCACAGGGTGTCTAATGAAAAACTGTTTTTT
TRBV28	TRBJ1-5	TRBD1	-	CASRKGQGHSNQPQHF	TGTGCCAGCAGAAAGGGACAGGGCCATAGCAATCAGCCCCAGCATTTT
TRBV3-1	TRBJ2-5	-	-	CASSRRAPAEQYF	TGTGCCAGCAGCCGTCGCGCGCCCGCAGAGCAGTACTTC
TRBV4-1	TRBJ2-5	-	-	CASSQEGGLIETQYF	TGCGCCAGCAGCCAAGAGGGGGGGCTTATAGAGACCCAGTACTTC
TRBV7-2	TRBJ1-2	-	-	CASSQTGFGGYTF	TGTGCCAGCAGCCAAACAGGTTTCGGAGGCTACACCTTC
TRBV21-1	TRBJ2-3	-	-	CASSKAGSTDMQYF	TGTGCCAGCAGCAAAGCGGGGAGCACAGATATGCAGTATTTT
TRBV20-1	TRBJ1-5	-	-	CSYARGGNQPQHF	TGCAGCTACGCCAGGGGTGGCAATCAGCCCCAGCATTTT
TRBV20-1	TRBJ2-7	-	-	CSASPGLLYEQYF	TGCAGTGCAAGCCCGGGACTCCTCTACGAGCAGTACTTC
TRBV18	TRBJ1-4	-	-	CASSPTRALNEKLFF	TGTGCCAGCTCACCCACCAGGGCGCTTAATGAAAAACTGTTTTTT
TRBV20-1	TRBJ2-7	-	-	CSARIRGHAYEQYF	TGCAGTGCTAGAATCAGAGGACATGCCTACGAGCAGTACTTC
TRBV14	TRBJ2-5	-	-	CASSQVGARYQETQYF	TGTGCCAGCAGCCAAGTGGGGGCTAGGTACCAAGAGACCCAGTACTTC
TRBV29-1	TRBJ2-3	-	-	CSAEDLGAETDTQYF	TGCAGCGCTGAAGATCTTGGGGCTGAAACAGATACGCAGTATTTT
TRBV20-1	TRBJ1-4	-	-	CSAVRGNSEKLFF	TGCAGTGCTGTAAGGGGTAACTCTGAAAAACTGTTTTTT
TRBV28	TRBJ2-1	-	-	CASSLMGSSYNEQFF	TGTGCCAGCAGTTTAATGGGGAGCTCCTACAATGAGCAGTTCTTC
TRBV5-1	TRBJ2-3	TRBD2	-	CASSTASGGAKYTDTQYF	TGCGCCAGCAGCACTGCTAGCGGGGGGGCCAAGTACACAGATACGCAGTATTTT
TRBV15	TRBJ2-4	-	-	CATSSFLEAKNIQYF	TGTGCCACCAGCAGCTTCCTGGAGGCCAAAAACATTCAGTACTTC
TRBV15	TRBJ2-3	TRBD2	-	CATSRDRQLAGWTDTQYF	TGTGCCACCAGCAGAGATCGGCAACTAGCGGGGTGGACAGATACGCAGTATTTT
TRBV4-3	TRBJ2-3	TRBD2	few	CASSQDSRGGGTQYF	TGCGCCAGCAGCCAAGATTCCCGGGGGGGCGGGACGCAGTATTTT
TRBV3-1	TRBJ2-1	-	-	CASSQETGTPYNEQFF	TGTGCCAGCAGCCAAGAAACCGGGACACCTTACAATGAGCAGTTCTTC
TRBV7-9	TRBJ2-5	-	few	CASSLYSVASAGTQYF	TGTGCCAGCAGCTTATACTCGGTGGCATCGGCGGGGACCCAGTACTTC